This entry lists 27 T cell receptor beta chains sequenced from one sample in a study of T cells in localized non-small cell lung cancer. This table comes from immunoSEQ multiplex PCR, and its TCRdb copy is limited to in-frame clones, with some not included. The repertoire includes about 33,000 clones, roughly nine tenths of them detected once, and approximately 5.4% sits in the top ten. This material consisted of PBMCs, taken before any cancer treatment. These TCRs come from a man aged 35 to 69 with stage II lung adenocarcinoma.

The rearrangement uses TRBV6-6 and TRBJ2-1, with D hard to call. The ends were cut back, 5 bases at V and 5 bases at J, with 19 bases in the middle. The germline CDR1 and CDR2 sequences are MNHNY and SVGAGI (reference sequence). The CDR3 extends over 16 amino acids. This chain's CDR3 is CASSTRAKRDNNEQFF. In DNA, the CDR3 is TGTGCCAGCAGTACTCGGGCCAAGCGAGACAACAATGAGCAGTTCTTC.

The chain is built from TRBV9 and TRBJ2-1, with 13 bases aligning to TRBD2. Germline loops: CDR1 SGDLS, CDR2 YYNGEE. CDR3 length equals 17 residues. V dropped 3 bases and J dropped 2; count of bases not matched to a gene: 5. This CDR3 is CASSAGTSGAPYNEQFF. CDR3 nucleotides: TGTGCCAGCAGCGCCGGGACTAGCGGGGCCCCCTACAATGAGCAGTTCTTC.

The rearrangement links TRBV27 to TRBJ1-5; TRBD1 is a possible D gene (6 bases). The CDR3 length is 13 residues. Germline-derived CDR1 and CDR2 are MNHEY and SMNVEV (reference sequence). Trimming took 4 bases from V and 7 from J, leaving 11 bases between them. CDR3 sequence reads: CASSYRAHQPQHF. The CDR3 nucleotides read TGTGCCAGCAGTTACAGGGCCCACCAGCCCCAGCATTTT.

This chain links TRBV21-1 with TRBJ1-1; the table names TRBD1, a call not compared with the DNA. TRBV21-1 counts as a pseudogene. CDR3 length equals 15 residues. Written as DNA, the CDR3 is TGTGCCAGCAGCAAATGGGGACAGATGAACACTGAAGCTTTCTTT. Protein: CASSKWGQMNTEAFF.

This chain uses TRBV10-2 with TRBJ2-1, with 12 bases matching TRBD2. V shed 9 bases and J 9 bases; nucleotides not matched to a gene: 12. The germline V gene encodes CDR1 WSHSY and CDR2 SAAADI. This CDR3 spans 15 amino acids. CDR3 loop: CASSRLAGVHVEQFF. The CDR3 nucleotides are TGCGCCAGTTCCCGACTAGCGGGAGTTCATGTTGAGCAGTTCTTC.

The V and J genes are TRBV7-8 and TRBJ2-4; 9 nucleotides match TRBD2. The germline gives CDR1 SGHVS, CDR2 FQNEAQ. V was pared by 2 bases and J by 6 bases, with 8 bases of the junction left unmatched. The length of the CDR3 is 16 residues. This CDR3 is CASSLLAGRVGNIQYF. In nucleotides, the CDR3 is TGTGCCAGCAGCTTACTAGCGGGACGGGTGGGAAACATTCAGTACTTC.

The DNA for the CDR3 is TGTGCCAGCATGAGCGGGGGGGACGAGCAGTACTTC. This encodes CASMSGGDEQYF. J is TRBJ2-7 and V is TRBV27, with 10 bases lining up with TRBD2. The CDR3 has 12 amino acids. Unmatched junction bases numbered 2, after V lost 7 bases and J lost 5 bases. Germline V gene sequence: CDR1 MNHEY, CDR2 SMNVEV (reference sequence).

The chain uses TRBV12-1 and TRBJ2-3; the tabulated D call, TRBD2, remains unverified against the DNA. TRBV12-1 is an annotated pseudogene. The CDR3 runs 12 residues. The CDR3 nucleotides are TGTGCCAGCACCATCCCCTTAGAGGCGCAGTATTTT. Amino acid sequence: CASTIPLEAQYF.

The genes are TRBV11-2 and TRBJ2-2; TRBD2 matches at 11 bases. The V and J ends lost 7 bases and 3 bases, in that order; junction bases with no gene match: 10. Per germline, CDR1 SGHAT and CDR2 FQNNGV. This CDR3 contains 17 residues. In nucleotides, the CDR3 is TGTGCCAGCATGTGGCTAGCGGGAGGAAGGGACACCGGGGAGCTGTTTTTT. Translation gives CASMWLAGGRDTGELFF.

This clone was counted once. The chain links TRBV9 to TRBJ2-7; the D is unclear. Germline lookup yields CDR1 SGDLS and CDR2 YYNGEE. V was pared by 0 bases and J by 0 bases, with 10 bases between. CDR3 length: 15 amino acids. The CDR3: CASSVEGSSSYEQYF. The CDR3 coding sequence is TGTGCCAGCAGCGTAGAGGGCAGCAGCTCCTACGAGCAGTACTTC.

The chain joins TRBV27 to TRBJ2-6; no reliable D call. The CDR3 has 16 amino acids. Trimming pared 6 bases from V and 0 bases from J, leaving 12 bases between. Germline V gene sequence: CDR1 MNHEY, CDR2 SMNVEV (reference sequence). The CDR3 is CASSLGDGSGANVLTF. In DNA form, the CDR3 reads TGTGCCAGCAGCCTAGGAGACGGCTCTGGGGCCAACGTCCTGACTTTC.

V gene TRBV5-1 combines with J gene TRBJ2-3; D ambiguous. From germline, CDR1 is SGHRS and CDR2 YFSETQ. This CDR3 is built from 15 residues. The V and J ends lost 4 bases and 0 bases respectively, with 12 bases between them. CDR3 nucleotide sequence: TGCGCCAGCAGCCCCGACCCGAGAAGCACAGATACGCAGTATTTT. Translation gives CASSPDPRSTDTQYF. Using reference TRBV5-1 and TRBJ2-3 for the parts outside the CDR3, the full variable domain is KAGVTQTPRYLIKTRGQQVTLSCSPISGHRSVSWYQQTPGQGLQFLFEYFSETQRNKGNFPGRFSGRQFSNSRSEMNVSTLELGDSALYLCASSPDPRSTDTQYFGPGTRLTVL.

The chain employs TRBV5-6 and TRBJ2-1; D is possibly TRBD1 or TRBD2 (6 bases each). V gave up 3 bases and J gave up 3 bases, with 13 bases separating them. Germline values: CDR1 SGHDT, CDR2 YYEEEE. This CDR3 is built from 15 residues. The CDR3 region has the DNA TGTGCCAGCAGCTCCCAGGGGCGGGGCTACAATGAGCAGTTCTTC. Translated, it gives CASSSQGRGYNEQFF.

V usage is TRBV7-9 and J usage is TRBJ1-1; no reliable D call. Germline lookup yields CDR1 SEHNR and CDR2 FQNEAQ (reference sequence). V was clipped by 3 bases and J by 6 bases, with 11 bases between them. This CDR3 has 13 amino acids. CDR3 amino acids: CASSLRRNAEAFF. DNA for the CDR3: TGTGCCAGCAGCTTGCGCCGAAACGCTGAAGCTTTCTTT.

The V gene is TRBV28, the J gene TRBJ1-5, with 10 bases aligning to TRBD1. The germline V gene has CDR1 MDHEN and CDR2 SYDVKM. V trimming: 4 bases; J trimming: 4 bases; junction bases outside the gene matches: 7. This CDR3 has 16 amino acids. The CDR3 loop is CASSWGDRGSNQPQHF. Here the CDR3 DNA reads TGTGCCAGCAGTTGGGGGGACAGGGGATCTAATCAGCCCCAGCATTTT.

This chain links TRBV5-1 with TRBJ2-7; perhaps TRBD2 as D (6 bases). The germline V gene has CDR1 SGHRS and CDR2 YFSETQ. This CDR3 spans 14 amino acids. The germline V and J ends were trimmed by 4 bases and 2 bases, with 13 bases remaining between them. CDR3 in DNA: TGCGCCAGCAGCCCGGGACTCTTGGCCTACGAGCAGTACTTC. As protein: CASSPGLLAYEQYF.

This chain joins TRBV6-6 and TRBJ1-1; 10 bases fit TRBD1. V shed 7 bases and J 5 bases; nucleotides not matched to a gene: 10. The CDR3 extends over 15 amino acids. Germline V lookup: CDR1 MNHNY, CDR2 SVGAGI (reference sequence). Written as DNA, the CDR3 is TGTGCCAGCACCTTGAGGGACAGGGGAAGGACTGAAGCTTTCTTT. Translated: CASTLRDRGRTEAFF.

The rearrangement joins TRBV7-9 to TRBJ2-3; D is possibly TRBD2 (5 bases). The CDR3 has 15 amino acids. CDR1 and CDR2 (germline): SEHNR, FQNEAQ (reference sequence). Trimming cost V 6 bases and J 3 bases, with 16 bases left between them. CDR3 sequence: CASRTGSRGTDTQYF. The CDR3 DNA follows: TGTGCCAGCAGAACCGGGTCTCGGGGTACAGATACGCAGTATTTT. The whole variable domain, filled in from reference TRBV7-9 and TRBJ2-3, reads DTGVSQNPRHKITKRGQNVTFRCDPISEHNRLYWYRQTLGQGPEFLTYFQNEAQLEKSRLLSDRFSAERPKGSFSTLEIQRTEQGDSAMYLCASRTGSRGTDTQYFGPGTRLTVL.

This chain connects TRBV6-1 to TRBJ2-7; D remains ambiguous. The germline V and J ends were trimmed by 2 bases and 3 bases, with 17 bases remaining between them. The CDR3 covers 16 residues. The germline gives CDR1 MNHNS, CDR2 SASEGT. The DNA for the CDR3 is TGTGCCAGCAGTGAAATGAACGGAGTAGCTGGCTACGAGCAGTACTTC. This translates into CASSEMNGVAGYEQYF.

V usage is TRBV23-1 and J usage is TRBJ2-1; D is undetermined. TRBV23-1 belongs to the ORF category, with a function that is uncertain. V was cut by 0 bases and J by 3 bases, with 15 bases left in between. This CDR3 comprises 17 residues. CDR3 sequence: CASSQSIWGPYYNEQFF. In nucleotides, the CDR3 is TGCGCCAGCAGTCAATCAATTTGGGGTCCCTACTACAATGAGCAGTTCTTC.

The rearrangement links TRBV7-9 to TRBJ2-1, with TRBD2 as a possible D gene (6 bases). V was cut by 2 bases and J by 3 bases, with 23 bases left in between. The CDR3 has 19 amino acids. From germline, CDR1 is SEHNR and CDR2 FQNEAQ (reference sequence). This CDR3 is CASSLNPAGGPLGYNEQFF. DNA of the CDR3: TGTGCCAGCAGCTTAAATCCCGCCGGGGGACCGCTAGGCTACAATGAGCAGTTCTTC.

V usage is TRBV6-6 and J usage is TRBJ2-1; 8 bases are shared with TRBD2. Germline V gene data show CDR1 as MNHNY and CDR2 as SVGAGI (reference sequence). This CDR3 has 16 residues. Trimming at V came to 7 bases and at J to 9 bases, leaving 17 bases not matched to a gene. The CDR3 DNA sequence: TGTGCCAGCACGAACCACGTGGGACTAGGTTCGACTGAGCAGTTCTTC. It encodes CASTNHVGLGSTEQFF.

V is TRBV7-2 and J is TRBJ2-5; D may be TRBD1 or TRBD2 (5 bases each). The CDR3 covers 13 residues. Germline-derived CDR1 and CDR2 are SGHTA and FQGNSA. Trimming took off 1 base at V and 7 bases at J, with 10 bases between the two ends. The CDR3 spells CASSLDQGVTQYF. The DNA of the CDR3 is TGTGCCAGCAGCTTAGATCAGGGAGTGACCCAGTACTTC. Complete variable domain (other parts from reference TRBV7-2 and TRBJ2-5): GAGVSQSPSNKVTEKGKDVELRCDPISGHTALYWYRQSLGQGLEFLIYFQGNSAPDKSGLPSDRFSAERTGGSVSTLTIQRTQQEDSAVYLCASSLDQGVTQYFGPGTRLLVL.

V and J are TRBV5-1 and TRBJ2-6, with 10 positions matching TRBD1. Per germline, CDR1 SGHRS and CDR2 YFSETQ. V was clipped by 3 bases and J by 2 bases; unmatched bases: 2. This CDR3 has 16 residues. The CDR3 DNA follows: TGCGCCAGCAGCTCGGGACAGGGGACTGGGGCCAACGTCCTGACTTTC. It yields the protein CASSSGQGTGANVLTF.

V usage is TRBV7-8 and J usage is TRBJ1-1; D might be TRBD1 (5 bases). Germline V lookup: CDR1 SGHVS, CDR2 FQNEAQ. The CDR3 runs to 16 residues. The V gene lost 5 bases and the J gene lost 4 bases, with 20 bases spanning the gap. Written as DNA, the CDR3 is TGTGCCAGCAGCCCGCCTTCGAGGGGCCCGTTCACTGAAGCTTTCTTT. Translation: CASSPPSRGPFTEAFF.

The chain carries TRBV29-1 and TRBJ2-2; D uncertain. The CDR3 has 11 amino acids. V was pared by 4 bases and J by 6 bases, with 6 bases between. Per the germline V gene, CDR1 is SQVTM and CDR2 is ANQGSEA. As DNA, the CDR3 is TGCAGCGTTGGGAAGGCCGGGGAGCTGTTTTTT. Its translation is CSVGKAGELFF.

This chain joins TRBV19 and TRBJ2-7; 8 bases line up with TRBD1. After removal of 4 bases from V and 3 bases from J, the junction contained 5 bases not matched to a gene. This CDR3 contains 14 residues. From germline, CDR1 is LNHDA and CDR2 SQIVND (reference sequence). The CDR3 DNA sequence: TGTGCCAGTAGTAAGGACAGGGTCAACTACGAGCAGTACTTC. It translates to CASSKDRVNYEQYF.